The present TCR beta chain was sequenced within a study of T-cell reconstitution after alpha-beta-depleted transplantation in children. V lost 4 bases to trimming and J lost 7 bases, with 11 bases between them. The CDR3 is 13 amino acids. Germline assignment: CDR1 SEHNR and CDR2 FQNEAQ (reference sequence). Unique molecular identifiers were incorporated when the TCRbeta library was constructed. TCRdb re-analysed the PCR reads in MiXCR, keeping a single row per CDR3 protein. Of roughly 500,000 distinct CDR3 sequences detected, about 33% appear once; the ten largest clones hold under 3%. J is TRBJ2-1 and V is TRBV7-9; D call uncertain. This specimen consisted of PBMCs from the stem cell graft donor, obtained from the stem cell graft. The TCR comes from a human donor who donated a stem cell graft to a child with aplastic anemia. The CDR3 region is CASSSGYGNEQFF. The CDR3 bases are TGTGCCAGCAGCTCCGGCTACGGGAATGAGCAGTTCTTC.